This TCR beta chain was profiled in a study of Graves' ophthalmopathy and Graves' hyperthyroidism. Background on the study: At the time of initial diagnosis and before any treatment, peripheral blood was collected. Whole-study results and caveats: Researchers report that a 13-signature model separated ophthalmopathy from stable hyperthyroidism, posting less than 90% sensitivity and 65% to 82% specificity.

Looked up from germline, CDR1 is MGHDK and CDR2 is SYGVNS. Trimming left V 5 bases short and J 0 bases short, with 10 bases between. This CDR3 is built from 14 residues. RNA served as the template for amplifying TCR beta CDR3 regions. HTBI primers were employed in first-round RT-PCR, then a second-round multiplex PCR followed. TCRdb re-derived calls from the multiplex PCR reads in MiXCR, one entry per CDR3 protein. In the table there are 660,000 or so distinct CDR3 sequences, 35% to 45% of which are singletons. Clinical symptoms and serum thyroxine were used for diagnosis; TRAb, thyroid ultrasound and orbital computed tomography were also relied on. This clonotype has a handful of counts. Its matching antigen is unknown.

V usage is TRBV25-1 and J usage is TRBJ1-1; no definite D call. The origin of this receptor is an adult man with Graves' ophthalmopathy. The sequenced material came from peripheral blood. In nucleotides, the CDR3 is TGTGCCAGCAGTTTATGGCAGCTGAACACTGAAGCTTTCTTT. As protein: CASSLWQLNTEAFF.